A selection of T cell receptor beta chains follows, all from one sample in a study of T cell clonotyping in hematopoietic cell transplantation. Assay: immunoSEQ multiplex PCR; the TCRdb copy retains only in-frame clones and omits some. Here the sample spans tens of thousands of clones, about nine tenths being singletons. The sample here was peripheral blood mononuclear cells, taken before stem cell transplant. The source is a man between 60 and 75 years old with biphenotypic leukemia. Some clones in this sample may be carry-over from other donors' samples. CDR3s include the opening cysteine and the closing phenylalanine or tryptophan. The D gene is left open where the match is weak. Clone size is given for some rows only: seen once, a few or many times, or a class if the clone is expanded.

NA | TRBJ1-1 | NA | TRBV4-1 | CASSLRRGANTEAFF | TGCGCCAGCAGCCTACGCCGAGGGGCCAACACTGAAGCTTTCTTT
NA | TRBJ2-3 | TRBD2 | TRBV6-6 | CASSPLLAGDWYF | TGTGCCAGCAGCCCCCTCCTAGCGGGAGACTGGTATTTT
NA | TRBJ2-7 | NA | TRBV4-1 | CASSQVLAVPYEQYF | TGCGCCAGCAGCCAAGTATTGGCAGTACCCTACGAGCAGTACTTC
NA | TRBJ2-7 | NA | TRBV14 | CASSLSDYRDQDYEQYF | TGTGCCAGCAGCCTCTCTGACTACCGGGACCAAGACTACGAGCAGTACTTC
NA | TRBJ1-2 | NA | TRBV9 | CASSASGLGYGYTF | TGTGCCAGCAGCGCTAGTGGGCTTGGCTATGGCTACACCTTC
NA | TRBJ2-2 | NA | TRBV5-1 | CASSLSPGGNTGELFF | TGCGCCAGCAGCTTATCCCCCGGTGGGAACACCGGGGAGCTGTTTTTT
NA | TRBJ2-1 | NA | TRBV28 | CASRVVAAGSSNNEQFF | TGTGCCAGCAGGGTGGTTGCGGCCGGGAGCTCCAACAATGAGCAGTTCTTC
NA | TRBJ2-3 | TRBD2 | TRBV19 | CASSKREGTDTQYF | TGTGCCAGTAGTAAGCGGGAGGGGACAGATACGCAGTATTTT
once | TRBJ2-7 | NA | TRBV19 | CASSIRDFPSYEQYF | TGTGCCAGTAGTATCCGGGACTTTCCTTCCTACGAGCAGTACTTC
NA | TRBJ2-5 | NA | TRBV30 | CAWSFLRPGEYQETQYF | TGTGCCTGGAGTTTTCTTAGGCCAGGAGAGTACCAAGAGACCCAGTACTTC
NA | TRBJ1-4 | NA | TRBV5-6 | CASSLLGAGEKLFF | TGTGCCAGCAGCTTGCTGGGGGCTGGGGAAAAACTGTTTTTT
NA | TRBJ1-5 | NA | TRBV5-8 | CASSFPNQPQHF | TGTGCCAGCAGCTTTCCGAATCAGCCCCAGCATTTT
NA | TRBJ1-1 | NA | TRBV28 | CASSSLSMGGGTEAFF | TGTGCCAGCAGTTCCCTAAGTATGGGAGGCGGCACTGAAGCTTTCTTT
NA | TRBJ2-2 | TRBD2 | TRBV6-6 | CASRLGTSGITGELFF | TGTGCCAGCAGACTAGGGACTAGCGGGATTACCGGGGAGCTGTTTTTT
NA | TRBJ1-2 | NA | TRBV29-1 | CSVVRVEDGYTF | TGCAGCGTTGTCCGGGTCGAGGATGGCTACACCTTC
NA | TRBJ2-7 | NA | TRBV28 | CASSLTGAYEQYF | TGTGCCAGCAGTTTGACTGGTGCCTACGAGCAGTACTTC
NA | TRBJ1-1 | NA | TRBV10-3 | CAIGGGPDTEAFF | TGTGCCATCGGGGGGGGGCCGGACACTGAAGCTTTCTTT
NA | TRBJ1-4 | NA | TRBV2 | CASLSINEKLFF | TGTGCCAGCCTGAGTATTAATGAAAAACTGTTTTTT
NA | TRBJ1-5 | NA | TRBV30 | CAWSDFPGGVGSRQPQHF | TGTGCCTGGAGTGATTTCCCCGGGGGTGTGGGGTCCCGGCAGCCCCAGCATTTT
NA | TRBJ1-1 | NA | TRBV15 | CATSRVRGMNTEAFF | TGTGCCACCAGCAGAGTCCGGGGAATGAACACTGAAGCTTTCTTT
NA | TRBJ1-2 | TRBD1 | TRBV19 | CASSVTGTGIYTF | TGTGCCAGTAGTGTTACCGGGACAGGCATCTACACCTTC
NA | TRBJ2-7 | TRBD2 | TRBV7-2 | CASSVGLAGVNEQYF | TGTGCCAGCAGCGTAGGACTAGCGGGAGTTAACGAGCAGTACTTC
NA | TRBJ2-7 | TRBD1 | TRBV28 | CASTGDRHLSYEQYF | TGTGCCAGCACCGGGGACAGACACCTTTCCTACGAGCAGTACTTC
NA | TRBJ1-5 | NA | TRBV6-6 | CASSVGVGQPQHF | TGTGCCAGCAGTGTCGGGGTCGGACAGCCCCAGCATTTT
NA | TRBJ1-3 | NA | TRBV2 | CASRYTPGDYSGNTIYF | TGTGCCAGCAGATATACCCCAGGGGATTACTCTGGAAACACCATATATTTT
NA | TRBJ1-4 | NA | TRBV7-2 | CASSLTVSNEKLFF | TGTGCCAGCAGCCTGACAGTATCTAATGAAAAACTGTTTTTT
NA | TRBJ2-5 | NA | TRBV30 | CAWTVQETQYF | TGTGCCTGGACAGTTCAAGAGACCCAGTACTTC
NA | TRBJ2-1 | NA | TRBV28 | CATVQGGGKIQQFF | TGTGCCACCGTACAGGGCGGGGGCAAGATCCAGCAGTTCTTC
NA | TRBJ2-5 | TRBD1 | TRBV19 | CAISQGLGETQYF | TGTGCCATTTCACAGGGGCTGGGGGAGACCCAGTACTTC
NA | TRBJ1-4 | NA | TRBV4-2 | CASSRIGGSPNEKLFF | TGTGCCAGCAGCCGAATCGGGGGCAGCCCTAATGAAAAACTGTTTTTT
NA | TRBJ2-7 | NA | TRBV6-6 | CASSLRTWEQYF | TGTGCCAGCAGTCTACGGACCTGGGAGCAGTACTTC
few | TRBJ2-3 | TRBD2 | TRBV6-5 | CASSYYGTSGTDTQYF | TGTGCCAGCAGTTACTACGGGACTAGCGGGACAGATACGCAGTATTTT
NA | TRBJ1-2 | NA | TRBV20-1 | CSAHGTAF | TGCAGTGCCCATGGGACGGCCTTC
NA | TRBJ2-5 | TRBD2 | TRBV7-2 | CASSRPGAGGKGDQYF | TGTGCCAGCAGCCGCCCAGGCGCGGGAGGGAAAGGGGACCAGTACTTC
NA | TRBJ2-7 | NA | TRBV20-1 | CSGRTDYEQYF | TGCAGTGGGAGGACAGACTACGAGCAGTACTTC
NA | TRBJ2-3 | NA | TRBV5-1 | CASSLAGFSTDTQYF | TGCGCCAGCAGCTTGGCTGGGTTTAGCACAGATACGCAGTATTTT
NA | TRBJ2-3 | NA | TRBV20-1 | CSARLVDTQYF | TGCAGTGCTAGACTGGTGGATACGCAGTATTTT
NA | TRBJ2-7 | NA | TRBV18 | CASSPSGAYEQYF | TGTGCCAGCTCACCGTCGGGAGCCTACGAGCAGTACTTC
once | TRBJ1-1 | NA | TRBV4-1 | CASSQDLGPDTEAFF | TGCGCCAGCAGCCAAGATTTAGGACCGGACACTGAAGCTTTCTTT
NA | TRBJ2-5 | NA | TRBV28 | CASSRGGAEIETQYF | TGTGCCAGCAGTCGTGGGGGGGCGGAGATAGAGACCCAGTACTTC
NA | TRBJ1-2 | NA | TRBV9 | CASSPSGSVYGYTF | TGTGCCAGCAGCCCATCGGGGAGCGTCTATGGCTACACCTTC
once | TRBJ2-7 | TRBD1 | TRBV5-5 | CASSDRTGAYEQYF | TGTGCCAGCAGCGACCGGACAGGAGCCTACGAGCAGTACTTC
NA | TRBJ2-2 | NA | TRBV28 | CASSGSGELFF | TGTGCCAGTAGTGGGTCCGGGGAGCTGTTTTTT
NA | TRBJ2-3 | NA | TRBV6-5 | CASSAPGRSTDTQYF | TGTGCCAGCAGTGCCCCGGGACGGAGCACAGATACGCAGTATTTT
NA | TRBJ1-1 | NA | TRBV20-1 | CSAKNTEAFF | TGCAGTGCTAAGAACACTGAAGCTTTCTTT
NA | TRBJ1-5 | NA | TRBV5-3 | CARSFQGLKRSNQPQHF | TGTGCCAGAAGCTTCCAGGGGCTCAAACGTAGCAATCAGCCCCAGCATTTT